This T cell receptor beta chain was captured in a study of blood T cell repertoires in COVID-19. The repertoire was sequenced with immunoSEQ multiplex PCR; TCRdb's copy has only in-frame clones and lacks some. The table records about 310,000 clones, roughly 90% of them present only once. Germline CDR1 SGHDN, CDR2 FVKESK. Germline trimming cut 3 bases from V and 6 bases from J; bases unmatched to any gene: 2. This CDR3 spans 13 amino acids. Ages ranged from about 18 to 89 years, with residence in fewer than 25 US areas. Cohort placement rested on clinical history that participants reported themselves. Donors in Cohort 3 who had recovered were those with two negative PCRs, healthcare professional clearance, or resolution of their symptoms.

This clonotype was sampled from a woman between 40 and 50 years old who had recovered from COVID-19. Specimen: PBMCs or T cells enriched from blood (not recorded which). The chain recombines TRBV14 with TRBJ2-4; 7 bases line up with TRBD1. The CDR3 sequence: CASSQNRGNIQYF. The CDR3 DNA is TGTGCCAGCAGCCAGAACAGGGGAAACATTCAGTACTTC. Drawing the rest from reference TRBV14 and TRBJ2-4, the complete variable domain is EAGVTQFPSHSVIEKGQTVTLRCDPISGHDNLYWYRRVMGKEIKFLLHFVKESKQDESGMPNNRFLAERTGGTYSTLKVQPAELEDSGVYFCASSQNRGNIQYFGAGTRLSVL.